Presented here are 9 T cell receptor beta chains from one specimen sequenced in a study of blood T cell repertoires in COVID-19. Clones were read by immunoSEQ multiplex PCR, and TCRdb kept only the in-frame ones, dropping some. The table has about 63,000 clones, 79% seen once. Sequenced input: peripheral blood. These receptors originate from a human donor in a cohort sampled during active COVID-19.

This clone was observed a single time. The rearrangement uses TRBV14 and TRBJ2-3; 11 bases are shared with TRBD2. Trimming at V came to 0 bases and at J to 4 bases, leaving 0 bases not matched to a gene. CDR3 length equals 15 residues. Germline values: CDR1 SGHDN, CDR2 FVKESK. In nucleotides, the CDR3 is TGTGCCAGCAGCCAAGATAGCGGGAGGGCAGATACGCAGTATTTT. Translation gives CASSQDSGRADTQYF.

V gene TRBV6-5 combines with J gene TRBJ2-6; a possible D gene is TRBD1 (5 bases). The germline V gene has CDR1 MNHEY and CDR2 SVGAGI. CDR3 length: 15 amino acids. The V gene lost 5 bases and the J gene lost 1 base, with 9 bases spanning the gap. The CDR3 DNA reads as TGTGCCAGCAGTCAGGGAACTTCTGGGGCCAACGTCCTGACTTTC. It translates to CASSQGTSGANVLTF.

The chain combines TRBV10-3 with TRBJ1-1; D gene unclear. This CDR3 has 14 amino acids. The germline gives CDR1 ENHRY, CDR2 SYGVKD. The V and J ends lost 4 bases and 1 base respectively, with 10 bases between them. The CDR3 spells CAISGFGSNTEAFF. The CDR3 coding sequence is TGTGCCATCAGTGGATTCGGGTCGAACACTGAAGCTTTCTTT.

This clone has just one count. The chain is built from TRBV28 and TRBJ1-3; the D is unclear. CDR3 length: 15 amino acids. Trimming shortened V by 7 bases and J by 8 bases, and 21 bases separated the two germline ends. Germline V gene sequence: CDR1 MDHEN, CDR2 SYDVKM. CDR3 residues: CASTVPPLGRDTIYF. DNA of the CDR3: TGTGCCAGCACCGTGCCCCCCCTTGGCCGGGACACCATATATTTT.

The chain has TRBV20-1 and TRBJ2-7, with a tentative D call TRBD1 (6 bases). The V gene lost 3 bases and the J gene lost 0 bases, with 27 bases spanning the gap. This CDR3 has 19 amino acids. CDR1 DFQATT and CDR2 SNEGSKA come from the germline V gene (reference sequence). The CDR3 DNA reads TGCAGTGCTAGTGGTGCCGGACAGATGACTGGTGGGGTCTCCTACGAGCAGTACTTC. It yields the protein CSASGAGQMTGGVSYEQYF.

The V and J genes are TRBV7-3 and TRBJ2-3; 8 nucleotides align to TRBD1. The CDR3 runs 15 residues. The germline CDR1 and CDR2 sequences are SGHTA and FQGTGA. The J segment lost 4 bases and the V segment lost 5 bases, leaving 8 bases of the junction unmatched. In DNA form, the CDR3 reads TGTGCCAGCAGCCGAACAGGGGGTATTGCAGATACGCAGTATTTT. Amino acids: CASSRTGGIADTQYF.

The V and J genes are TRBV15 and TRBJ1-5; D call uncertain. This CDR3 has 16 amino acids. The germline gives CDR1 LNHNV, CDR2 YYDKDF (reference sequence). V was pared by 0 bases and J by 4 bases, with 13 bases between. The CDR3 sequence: CATSRDEGRRNQPQHF. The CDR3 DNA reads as TGTGCCACCAGCAGAGATGAGGGTCGGCGAAATCAGCCCCAGCATTTT.

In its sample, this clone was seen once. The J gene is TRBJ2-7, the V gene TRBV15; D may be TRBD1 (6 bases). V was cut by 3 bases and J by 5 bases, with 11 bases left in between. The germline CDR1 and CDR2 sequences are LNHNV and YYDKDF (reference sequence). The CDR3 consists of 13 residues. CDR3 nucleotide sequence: TGTGCCACCAGCAGCAGGGGCGTCCACGAGCAGTACTTC. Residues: CATSSRGVHEQYF.

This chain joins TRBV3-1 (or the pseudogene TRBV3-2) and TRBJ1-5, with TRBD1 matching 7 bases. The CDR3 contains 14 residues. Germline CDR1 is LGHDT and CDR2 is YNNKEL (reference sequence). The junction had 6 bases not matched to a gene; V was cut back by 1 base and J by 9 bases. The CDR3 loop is CASSQGRGLRPQHF. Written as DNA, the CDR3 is TGTGCCAGCAGCCAAGGCAGGGGGTTAAGGCCCCAGCATTTT.